The 8 T cell receptor beta chains listed next were all sequenced from one sample in a study of regulatory dendritic cells for organ transplantation. Generated by immunoSEQ multiplex PCR, the TCRdb table keeps only in-frame clones and is missing some. The repertoire holds under 30,000 clones, with about 80% as singletons. Sequenced input: memory CD4+ T cells from blood. Subset specified: CD45RO+ memory T cells. Receptor source: a human donor in good health.

This rearrangement joins TRBV7-2 to TRBJ2-2; TRBD2 matches at 8 bases. Per germline, CDR1 SGHTA and CDR2 FQGNSA. The V and J ends lost 5 bases and 5 bases, in that order; junction bases with no gene match: 7. The CDR3 is made up of 15 amino acids. Written as DNA, the CDR3 is TGTGCCAGCAGCCTATCGGGGGGGCGGACCGGGGAGCTGTTTTTT. Encoded protein: CASSLSGGRTGELFF.

V is TRBV27 and J is TRBJ1-2; 9 bases are a match to TRBD1. V lost 3 bases to trimming and J lost 5 bases; unmatched junction nucleotides: 7. This CDR3 is 15 amino acids long. Germline-derived CDR1 and CDR2 are MNHEY and SMNVEV (reference sequence). The CDR3 region is CASSFISGTGYGYTF. In DNA, the CDR3 is TGTGCCAGCAGTTTTATATCCGGGACAGGGTATGGCTACACCTTC.

The gene calls are TRBV7-2 and TRBJ1-6; the D gene is possibly TRBD1 (5 bases). The CDR3 totals 14 residues. The V gene's germline CDR1 is SGHTA and CDR2 FQGNSA. V lost 1 base, J lost 9 bases, and 10 bases lay in between. The CDR3 nucleotides are TGTGCCAGCAGCTTAGAAGGGGCTAGTTCACCCCTCCACTTT. It translates to CASSLEGASSPLHF.

This rearrangement joins TRBV12-5 to TRBJ1-2; the D is unclear. Germline CDR1 is LGHNT and CDR2 is FRNRAP. With 0 bases removed from V and 8 bases from J, the gap between germline ends came to 25 bases. CDR3 length equals 18 residues. The CDR3 DNA follows: TGTGCTAGTGGTTTGGTGGCCTCCCCACGGGTTGAAGTACAAGGCTACACCTTC. It is translated as CASGLVASPRVEVQGYTF.

The chain carries TRBV25-1 and TRBJ2-7; 7 nucleotides match TRBD1. Germline loops: CDR1 MGHDK, CDR2 SYGVNS. The ends lost 5 bases at V and 2 bases at J; junction bases unmatched: 9. The length of the CDR3 is 15 residues. CDR3: CASSPENRGTYEQYF. DNA for the CDR3: TGTGCCAGCAGTCCAGAGAACAGGGGCACCTACGAGCAGTACTTC.

This rearrangement joins TRBV30 to TRBJ2-7, with 7 bases aligning to TRBD2. This CDR3 contains 14 residues. Germline trimming cut 2 bases from V and 1 base from J; bases unmatched to any gene: 5. Per germline, CDR1 GTSNPN and CDR2 SVGIG (reference sequence). In DNA form, the CDR3 reads TGTGCCTGGAGTCGGGAGCGGGGTTCCTACGAGCAGTACTTC. The encoded protein is CAWSRERGSYEQYF.

The CDR3 bases are TGCGCCAGCAGCTTCCTGGCTAGCGCCCCGACAGATACGCAGTATTTT. It encodes CASSFLASAPTDTQYF. The rearrangement uses TRBV5-1 and TRBJ2-3; possibly TRBD2 for D (6 bases). The ends were cut back, 2 bases at V and 3 bases at J, with 16 bases in the middle. Germline V lookup: CDR1 SGHRS, CDR2 YFSETQ. CDR3 length: 16 amino acids.

J is TRBJ1-1 and V is TRBV7-8; weak D call: TRBD1 (5 bases). Germline values: CDR1 SGHVS, CDR2 FQNEAQ. This CDR3 is built from 14 residues. Trimming cost V 5 bases and J 4 bases, with 14 bases left between them. CDR3 protein: CASSVGTQTTEAFF. The CDR3 nucleotides read TGTGCCAGCAGCGTCGGGACGCAGACCACTGAAGCTTTCTTT.